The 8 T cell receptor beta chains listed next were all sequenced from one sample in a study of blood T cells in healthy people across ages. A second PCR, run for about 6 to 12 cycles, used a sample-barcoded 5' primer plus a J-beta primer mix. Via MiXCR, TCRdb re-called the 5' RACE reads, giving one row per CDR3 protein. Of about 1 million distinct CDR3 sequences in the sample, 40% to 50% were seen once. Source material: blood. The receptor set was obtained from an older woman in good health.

CDR3: CSARKFGTALYEQYF. In DNA form, the CDR3 reads TGCAGTGCTAGAAAATTCGGGACAGCTCTCTACGAGCAGTACTTC. This chain connects TRBV20-1 to TRBJ2-7, with 7 positions matching TRBD1. The CDR3 has 15 amino acids. CDR1 and CDR2 (germline): DFQATT, SNEGSKA (reference sequence). V trimming: 2 bases; J trimming: 3 bases; junction bases outside the gene matches: 10.

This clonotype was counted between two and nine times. The CDR3 DNA reads TGTGCCAGCAGCCTCGCCGGGACAGGGAATGGAAACACCATATATTTT. Protein sequence: CASSLAGTGNGNTIYF. The chain combines TRBV7-2 with TRBJ1-3; 9 bases agree with TRBD1. Germline CDR1 is SGHTA and CDR2 is FQGNSA. The V and J ends lost 5 bases and 3 bases, in that order; junction bases with no gene match: 8. The CDR3 sequence is 16 residues long.

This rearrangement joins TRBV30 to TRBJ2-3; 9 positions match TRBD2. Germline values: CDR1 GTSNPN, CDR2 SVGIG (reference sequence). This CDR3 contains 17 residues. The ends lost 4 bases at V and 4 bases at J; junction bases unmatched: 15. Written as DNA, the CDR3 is TGTGCCTGGACCACTAATTTGGGCGGGAGGGCCCCAGATACGCAGTATTTT. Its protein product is CAWTTNLGGRAPDTQYF.

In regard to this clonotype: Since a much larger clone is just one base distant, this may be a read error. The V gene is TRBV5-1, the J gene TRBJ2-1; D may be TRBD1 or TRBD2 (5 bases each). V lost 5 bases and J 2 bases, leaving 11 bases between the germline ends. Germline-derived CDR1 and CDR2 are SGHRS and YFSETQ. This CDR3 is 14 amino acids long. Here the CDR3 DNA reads TGCGCCAGCAGGAGGGGCTCGGCCTACAATGAGCAGTTCTTC. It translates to CASRRGSAYNEQFF.

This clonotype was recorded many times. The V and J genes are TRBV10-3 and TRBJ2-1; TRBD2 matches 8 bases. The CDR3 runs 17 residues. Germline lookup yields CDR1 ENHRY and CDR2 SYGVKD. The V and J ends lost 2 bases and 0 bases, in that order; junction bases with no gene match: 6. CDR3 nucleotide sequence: TGTGCCATCAGTGAGAGGTCGGCGGGAGGCTCCTACAATGAGCAGTTCTTC. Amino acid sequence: CAISERSAGGSYNEQFF.

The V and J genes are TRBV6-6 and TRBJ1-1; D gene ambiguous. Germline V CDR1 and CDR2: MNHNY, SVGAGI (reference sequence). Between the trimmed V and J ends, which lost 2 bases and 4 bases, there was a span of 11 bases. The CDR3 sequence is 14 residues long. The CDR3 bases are TGTGCCAGCAGTTACCGAGAGGGTAGCACTGAAGCTTTCTTT. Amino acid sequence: CASSYREGSTEAFF.

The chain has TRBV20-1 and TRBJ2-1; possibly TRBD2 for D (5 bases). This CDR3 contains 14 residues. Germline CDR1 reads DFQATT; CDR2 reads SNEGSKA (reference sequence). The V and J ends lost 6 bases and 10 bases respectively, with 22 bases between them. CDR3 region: CSAPSPGLRTEQFF. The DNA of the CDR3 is TGCAGTGCCCCGAGTCCCGGACTCCGAACGGAGCAGTTCTTC.

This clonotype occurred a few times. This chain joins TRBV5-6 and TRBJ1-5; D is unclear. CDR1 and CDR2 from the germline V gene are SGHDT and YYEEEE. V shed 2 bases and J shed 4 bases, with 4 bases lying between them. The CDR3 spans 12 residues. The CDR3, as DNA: TGTGCCAGCAGCTTAGTGAATCAGCCCCAGCATTTT. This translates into CASSLVNQPQHF.